Listed here are 31 T cell receptor beta chains from one sample, sequenced in a study of cytomegalovirus exposure and HLA in healthy donors. PCR used 60 Vbeta primers and 13 Jbeta primers. Produced via immunoSEQ multiplex PCR; TCRdb's table is partial and in-frame only. This table has under 150,000 clones, over 60% appearing once. Sequencing was carried out using PBMCs. Receptors were obtained from a human donor in good health.

J is TRBJ2-7 and V is TRBV5-5; D is uncertain. The CDR3 is made up of 14 amino acids. Trimming took 0 bases from V and 5 from J, leaving 12 bases between them. The germline V gene encodes CDR1 SGHKS and CDR2 YYEKEE (reference sequence). CDR3 DNA: TGTGCCAGCAGCTTGGGGGCCAGGAACCACGAGCAGTACTTC. Protein product: CASSLGARNHEQYF.

The chain is built from TRBV11-2 and TRBJ1-3, with TRBD1 matching 12 bases. Germline loops: CDR1 SGHAT, CDR2 FQNNGV. J gave up 3 bases and V 4 bases, and 10 bases lay outside the gene matches. This CDR3 has 18 amino acids. The CDR3 sequence: CASSYRDRGRMVGNTIYF. The CDR3 DNA follows: TGTGCCAGCAGCTACCGGGACAGGGGGCGGATGGTTGGAAACACCATATATTTT.

This chain uses TRBV2 with TRBJ2-1; 8 nucleotides align to TRBD2. With 0 bases clipped from V and 3 bases from J, the junction kept 10 bases outside the gene matches. The CDR3 is made up of 18 amino acids. The V gene's germline CDR1 is SNHLY and CDR2 FYNNEI. CDR3 residues: CASSEALIAGRIYNEQFF. CDR3 bases: TGTGCCAGCAGTGAAGCTCTAATAGCGGGAAGGATCTACAATGAGCAGTTCTTC.

CDR3 sequence reads: CASSDSGATTGELFF. The CDR3 bases are TGTGCCAGCAGCGATAGCGGGGCGACAACCGGGGAGCTGTTTTTT. V usage is TRBV7-6 and J usage is TRBJ2-2, with 8 bases fitting TRBD2. V gave up 5 bases and J gave up 5 bases; unmatched junction bases: 7. The CDR3 is 15 residues long. Germline CDR1 and CDR2: SGHVS and FNYEAQ.

This clone has a handful of counts. This chain uses TRBV19 with TRBJ2-1, with 8 bases that match TRBD1. The junction had 10 bases not matched to a gene; V was cut back by 4 bases and J by 14 bases. Germline V gene sequence: CDR1 LNHDA, CDR2 SQIVND (reference sequence). The CDR3 sequence is 13 residues long. The DNA for the CDR3 is TGTGCCAGTAGTAATCTCTCAGGGGGCGTCAAGTTCTTC. It yields the protein CASSNLSGGVKFF.

Of note for this clone: The sample carries other DNA sequences with the same CDR3. The chain couples TRBV2 to TRBJ1-5; 9 bases match TRBD1. The germline V gene encodes CDR1 SNHLY and CDR2 FYNNEI. The length of the CDR3 is 15 residues. J was trimmed by 2 bases and V by 6 bases; bases with no gene match: 5. DNA of the CDR3: TGTGCCAGCAGCGAACGGACAGGGGGCAATCAGCCCCAGCATTTT. Amino acids: CASSERTGGNQPQHF.

As DNA, the CDR3 is TGTGCCAGCAGCCCGTTCATGGCTAGCGGGACTTACGAGCAGTACTTC. This translates into CASSPFMASGTYEQYF. This chain links TRBV27 with TRBJ2-7, with 9 bases aligning to TRBD2. V shed 6 bases, J shed 4 bases, and the junction held 13 bases outside the gene matches. CDR3 length equals 16 residues. CDR1 and CDR2 (germline): MNHEY, SMNVEV (reference sequence).

This clone came up once. V is TRBV27 and J is TRBJ2-7; D may be TRBD1 (5 bases). CDR3 size: 17 residues. Germline assignment: CDR1 MNHEY and CDR2 SMNVEV (reference sequence). V shed 5 bases and J shed 2 bases, with 22 bases lying between them. The CDR3 coding sequence is TGTGCCAGCAGTCCCTCGGGCTCCCGCTTGACAGCCTACGAGCAGTACTTC. Its protein is CASSPSGSRLTAYEQYF.

This chain connects TRBV5-6 to TRBJ2-5; 8 positions agree with TRBD2. The CDR3 consists of 17 residues. V lost 4 bases and J lost 0; bases outside the gene matches: 11. CDR1 and CDR2 from the germline V gene are SGHDT and YYEEEE. DNA for the CDR3: TGTGCCAGCAGCCCAAACGACTGGCGGGGGGACCAAGAGACCCAGTACTTC. This sequence encodes CASSPNDWRGDQETQYF.

The CDR3 sequence is CASRPTGDSNQPQHF. The DNA for the CDR3 is TGCGCCAGCAGACCGACAGGGGATAGCAATCAGCCCCAGCATTTT. The V and J genes are TRBV5-1 and TRBJ1-5; 8 bases agree with TRBD1. Germline lookup yields CDR1 SGHRS and CDR2 YFSETQ. This CDR3 has 15 amino acids. With 5 bases clipped from V and 0 bases from J, the junction kept 4 bases outside the gene matches.

This chain uses TRBV13 with TRBJ2-3; 11 bases are a match to TRBD2. This CDR3 has 17 amino acids. The germline gives CDR1 PRHDT, CDR2 FYEKMQ (reference sequence). V trimming: 5 bases; J trimming: 2 bases; junction bases outside the gene matches: 9. The CDR3 DNA follows: TGTGCCAGCAGCCAAAAACTAGCGGGGGCCCTCACAGATACGCAGTATTTT. This gives the protein CASSQKLAGALTDTQYF.

The gene calls are TRBV5-5 and TRBJ2-7; 10 bases line up with TRBD2. CDR3 size: 15 residues. Germline V lookup: CDR1 SGHKS, CDR2 YYEKEE (reference sequence). The J segment lost 3 bases and the V segment lost 3 bases, leaving 6 bases of the junction unmatched. CDR3 sequence (DNA): TGTGCCAGCAGCTCGTTCCCTAGCGGGAGCTACGAGCAGTACTTC. It yields the protein CASSSFPSGSYEQYF.

This sequence joins TRBV9 and TRBJ2-6; no reliable D call. Deletions cut 4 bases from V and 0 bases from J, with 17 bases between. CDR1 and CDR2 from the germline V gene are SGDLS and YYNGEE. This CDR3 comprises 18 residues. The CDR3 nucleotides read TGTGCCAGCAGCTCCACTGCGGCCCAGCGCTCTGGGGCCAACGTCCTGACTTTC. Its protein product is CASSSTAAQRSGANVLTF. Full variable domain (outside the CDR3, taken from reference TRBV9 and TRBJ2-6): DSGVTQTPKHLITATGQRVTLRCSPRSGDLSVYWYQQSLDQGLQFLIQYYNGEERAKGNILERFSAQQFPDLHSELNLSSLELGDSALYFCASSSTAAQRSGANVLTFGAGSRLTVL.

This chain links TRBV20-1 with TRBJ1-2; D unclear. The CDR3 extends over 11 amino acids. The germline V gene has CDR1 DFQATT and CDR2 SNEGSKA (reference sequence). The V and J ends lost 3 bases and 5 bases respectively, with 7 bases between them. CDR3 residues: CSASETYGYTF. The CDR3 DNA follows: TGCAGTGCTAGTGAAACATATGGCTACACCTTC.

This clone has just one count. The CDR3 spells CASSRGGDTEAFF. The DNA for the CDR3 is TGTGCCAGCAGCAGAGGGGGGGACACTGAAGCTTTCTTT. The chain is built from TRBV9 and TRBJ1-1, with a possible D match to TRBD1 (6 bases). The V gene's germline CDR1 is SGDLS and CDR2 YYNGEE. This CDR3 has 13 amino acids. Trimming cost V 4 bases and J 3 bases, with 10 bases left between them. The whole variable domain, filled in from reference TRBV9 and TRBJ1-1, reads DSGVTQTPKHLITATGQRVTLRCSPRSGDLSVYWYQQSLDQGLQFLIQYYNGEERAKGNILERFSAQQFPDLHSELNLSSLELGDSALYFCASSRGGDTEAFFGQGTRLTVV.

The V and J genes are TRBV28 and TRBJ2-1; the match to TRBD2 covers 8 bases. Germline trimming cut 2 bases from V and 6 bases from J; bases unmatched to any gene: 6. The CDR3 has 15 residues. Germline assignment: CDR1 MDHEN and CDR2 SYDVKM. CDR3 sequence reads: CASSLGGRRANEQFF. For the CDR3, the DNA is TGTGCCAGCAGTTTAGGCGGGAGGCGGGCCAATGAGCAGTTCTTC. The entire variable domain, with the rest obtained from reference TRBV28 and TRBJ2-1, is as follows: DVKVTQSSRYLVKRTGEKVFLECVQDMDHENMFWYRQDPGLGLRLIYFSYDVKMKEKGDIPEGYSVSREKKERFSLILESASTNQTSMYLCASSLGGRRANEQFFGPGTRLTVL.

The rearrangement joins TRBV2 to TRBJ1-6, with no clear D. The germline V gene encodes CDR1 SNHLY and CDR2 FYNNEI. V was cut by 2 bases and J by 7 bases, with 12 bases left in between. This CDR3 region has 15 residues. CDR3 region: CASSESWAVNSPLHF. CDR3 DNA sequence: TGTGCCAGCAGTGAAAGTTGGGCAGTAAATTCACCCCTCCACTTT.

Concerning this clone itself: Mismatch with germline at one junction end may stem from a read error. The gene calls are TRBV7-9 and TRBJ1-2, with D possibly TRBD1 on 5 matching bases. Per the germline V gene, CDR1 is SEHNR and CDR2 is FQNEAQ (reference sequence). The CDR3 is made up of 15 amino acids. The CDR3 DNA reads as TGTTCCAGCAGCTTATTCCGGGGGAATTACTATGGCTACACCTTC. It is translated as CSSSLFRGNYYGYTF.

The chain combines TRBV30 with TRBJ1-4; tentative D call: TRBD1 (5 bases). The length of the CDR3 is 12 residues. The germline V gene encodes CDR1 GTSNPN and CDR2 SVGIG (reference sequence). V lost 4 bases, J lost 7 bases, and 10 bases lay in between. This CDR3 reads CAWTQGGEKLFF. CDR3 bases: TGTGCCTGGACCCAGGGCGGTGAAAAACTGTTTTTT. Variable domain in full (rest from reference TRBV30 and TRBJ1-4): SQTIHQWPATLVQPVGSPLSLECTVEGTSNPNLYWYRQAAGRGLQLLFYSVGIGQISSEVPQNLSASRPQDRQFILSSKKLLLSDSGFYLCAWTQGGEKLFFGSGTQLSVL.

The chain couples TRBV27 to TRBJ2-5, with 7 bases matching TRBD1. The DNA end favors TRBJ2-7, so the J call may be wrong. CDR1 and CDR2 (germline): MNHEY, SMNVEV (reference sequence). The CDR3 consists of 15 residues. Here the CDR3 DNA reads TGTGCCAGCAGTTTAAAAGGGCAGGGGGCCTACGAGCAGTACTTC. This sequence encodes CASSLKGQGAYEQYF.

The chain joins TRBV2 to TRBJ1-6; D is perhaps TRBD1 (5 bases). Germline assignment: CDR1 SNHLY and CDR2 FYNNEI. This CDR3 is built from 17 residues. Trimming pared 5 bases from V and 0 bases from J, leaving 14 bases between. The CDR3 sequence is CASSRRQPSSYNSPLHF. DNA for the CDR3: TGTGCCAGCAGTCGGCGACAGCCAAGCTCCTATAATTCACCCCTCCACTTT.

V gene TRBV30 combines with J gene TRBJ2-1; D gene uncertain. The ends were cut back, 0 bases at V and 7 bases at J, with 10 bases in the middle. The CDR3 loop spans 13 amino acids. Germline V lookup: CDR1 GTSNPN, CDR2 SVGIG (reference sequence). The CDR3 loop is CAWSVRGTNEQFF. The CDR3 DNA reads as TGTGCCTGGAGTGTACGCGGTACGAATGAGCAGTTCTTC. The variable domain in full, completed from reference TRBV30 and TRBJ2-1, reads SQTIHQWPATLVQPVGSPLSLECTVEGTSNPNLYWYRQAAGRGLQLLFYSVGIGQISSEVPQNLSASRPQDRQFILSSKKLLLSDSGFYLCAWSVRGTNEQFFGPGTRLTVL.

The chain recombines TRBV7-9 with TRBJ1-4; tentatively, D is TRBD1 (6 bases). Between the trimmed V and J ends, which lost 1 base and 5 bases, there was a span of 14 bases. The CDR3 is made up of 16 amino acids. Germline CDR1 reads SEHNR; CDR2 reads FQNEAQ (reference sequence). The CDR3 DNA follows: TGTGCCAGCAGCTTAGTGGGGGCAGGGCTGAATGAAAAACTGTTTTTT. Translation: CASSLVGAGLNEKLFF.

The chain carries TRBV6-1 and TRBJ1-3, with D unresolved. The CDR3 sequence is 17 residues long. V shed 0 bases and J shed 2 bases, with 14 bases lying between them. The V gene's germline CDR1 is MNHNS and CDR2 SASEGT. As DNA, the CDR3 is TGTGCCAGCAGTGAAGCGCTTCCCTCCCCAGCTGGAAACACCATATATTTT. It translates to CASSEALPSPAGNTIYF.

V and J are TRBV5-5 and TRBJ1-5, with D uncertain. This CDR3 contains 13 residues. Trimming removed 0 bases at V and 7 bases at J, with 8 bases between. Germline V gene lookup returns CDR1 SGHKS and CDR2 YYEKEE (reference sequence). The CDR3 sequence is CASSLDIPQPQHF. CDR3 bases: TGTGCCAGCAGCTTGGACATCCCCCAGCCCCAGCATTTT.

The chain uses TRBV7-3 and TRBJ2-3, with 14 nucleotides matching TRBD2. The V segment lost 5 bases and the J segment 0 bases; nucleotides outside the gene matches: 10. This CDR3 region has 19 residues. Germline assignment: CDR1 SGHTA and CDR2 FQGTGA. This CDR3 reads CASSPLTSGRGGSTDTQYF. CDR3 in DNA: TGTGCCAGCAGCCCGCTGACTAGCGGGAGGGGTGGCAGCACAGATACGCAGTATTTT.

The gene calls are TRBV5-1 and TRBJ1-6, with a possible D match to TRBD1 (6 bases). With 2 bases removed from V and 11 bases from J, the gap between germline ends came to 14 bases. CDR1 is SGHRS, CDR2 YFSETQ, per germline. The length of the CDR3 is 14 residues. The CDR3 protein is CASSFGRGSAPLHF. For the CDR3, the DNA is TGCGCCAGCAGCTTTGGCAGGGGTTCTGCACCCCTCCACTTT.

This clone was counted a few times. This chain connects TRBV6-5 to TRBJ1-4; D gene ambiguous. The CDR3 extends over 13 amino acids. The V gene's germline CDR1 is MNHEY and CDR2 SVGAGI. Trimming removed 6 bases from V and 10 bases from J, with 15 bases in between. The chain's CDR3 is CASSPVAGGKLFF. The CDR3 DNA reads TGTGCCAGCAGCCCCGTTGCGGGAGGAAAACTGTTTTTT.

The chain couples TRBV2 to TRBJ2-7; D is undetermined. The CDR3 loop spans 13 amino acids. Trimming stripped 8 bases from V and 5 bases from J, with 16 bases between. Germline CDR1 is SNHLY and CDR2 is FYNNEI. The CDR3 sequence: CASDGDRLHEQYF. DNA of the CDR3: TGTGCCAGCGACGGAGACCGTCTGCACGAGCAGTACTTC.

This sequence joins TRBV9 and TRBJ2-1; perhaps TRBD1 as D (6 bases). The ends were cut back, 3 bases at V and 0 bases at J, with 13 bases in the middle. Germline lookup yields CDR1 SGDLS and CDR2 YYNGEE. The CDR3 covers 16 residues. CDR3 nucleotides: TGTGCCAGCAGCGAAAACAGGGATAGCTCCTACAATGAGCAGTTCTTC. Encoded protein: CASSENRDSSYNEQFF.

The rearrangement uses TRBV28 and TRBJ1-4; no reliable D call. Germline V gene lookup returns CDR1 MDHEN and CDR2 SYDVKM. Between the trimmed V and J ends, which lost 3 bases and 6 bases, there was a span of 11 bases. The CDR3 has 14 residues. The CDR3 sequence: CASSLLRADEKLFF. The CDR3 bases are TGTGCCAGCAGTTTGTTGCGGGCGGATGAAAAACTGTTTTTT.